This T cell receptor beta chain was sequenced for a study of cytomegalovirus exposure and HLA in healthy donors. The wider study: A later analysis reported the roughly 120 validation repertoires used the same platform as the 666 first-cohort repertoires. Findings and limits, study-wide: It was 150 to 200 TCR beta chains that were listed as cytomegalovirus-associated.

Libraries were prepared by immunoSEQ multiplex PCR; TCRdb keeps only in-frame clonotypes and omits some of them. The sample holds a few hundred thousand clones, 90% seen once. Worth noting for this clone: Its antigen remains unidentified.

V was pared by 3 bases and J by 4 bases, with 4 bases of the junction left unmatched. Germline-derived CDR1 and CDR2 are SGHRS and YFSETQ. The CDR3 is 14 residues long. The V and J genes are TRBV5-1 and TRBJ1-2, with 9 bases lining up with TRBD1. The sequenced material came from PBMCs. This clonotype was sampled from a woman aged 30 to 39 in good health and CMV-seronegative. CDR3 coding DNA: TGCGCCAGCAGCTCTGGACAGGGGCGCTATGGCTACACCTTC. It yields the protein CASSSGQGRYGYTF.